This T cell receptor beta chain is from a study of cytomegalovirus exposure and HLA in healthy donors (dated by TCRdb to the late 2010s). Looking at the study overall: According to a later analysis, one platform produced both the 120 validation repertoires and the approximately 670 repertoires of the first cohort. The study was designed to test whether signatures of past pathogen exposure could be identified by cataloging public T cell receptors. In addition to the first cohort of several hundred subjects, a separate validation cohort of approximately 120 different subjects was used. To predict cytomegalovirus infection status, the study brought together high-throughput TCR immunosequencing, statistical association of individual TCRs with disease status, and machine learning.

The donors were included in the validation cohort of 90 to 150 subjects, a group kept apart from the roughly 670-subject first cohort. CDR1 and CDR2 were assigned from the germline V gene as SGHRS and YFSETQ. V is pruned by 1 base and J by 6 bases, leaving 12 bases of the junction without a gene match. From the cysteine through the phenylalanine, the CDR3 covers 17 amino acids. Here the CDR3 DNA is all that survives: 51 bases in frame from base 1. With respect to this clone: This receptor's antigen is unknown. Nothing much larger sits one base from this clone, and base qualities are not available.

Library preparation was by the immunoSEQ multiplex PCR assay. The source study handled its data this way. A statistical classification framework was developed to diagnose cytomegalovirus status using the catalog of TCR beta chain sequences. This immuneACCESS table, as held by TCRdb, lists in-frame sequences with V and J called but not all clones. Of the missing ones, under half trace to an unresolved V gene in checked studies; the others have no known cause. The V and J calls and clone size are taken from that table; D and trimming were inferred from the DNA. This sample has more than 90,000 clones in its table, and about 91% of those were observed once. Around 2% of the sample lies in the top ten. Broader findings and caveats from the paper: Of the cluster scores, around 95% were above 0 in a later analysis, which found that TCRs clustered in the first cohort also tended to co-occur in the roughly 130 validation repertoires. Most TCR sequences were observed very rarely across donors, whereas some public TCRs were present in many individuals. Cytomegalovirus status was reported to be diagnosed by the classifier with high specificity and sensitivity in both the original and validation cohorts. It was suggested by the authors that the approach could potentially be generalized to other disease states and immunological phenotypes. The study listed 150 to 200 TCR beta chains as associated with cytomegalovirus. A later analysis had no HLA typing for the validation cohort, so co-occurrence there was scored across all 110 or so repertoires. Three of the identified cytomegalovirus-associated TCR beta chains were confirmed in vitro to be specific for cytomegalovirus antigens.

Sequencing was carried out using PBMCs. This receptor chain uses TRBV5-1 and TRBJ2-3; TRBD2 agrees with 9 junctional bases. This clonotype was obtained from a man younger than 35 in good health and CMV-seronegative. The sequence in DNA is TGCGCCAGCAGCTTGTTCATTGCTAGCGGGGTATCGGATACGCAGTATTTT. This encodes CASSLFIASGVSDTQYF. The CDR3 plus the reference TRBV5-1 and TRBJ2-3 genes for the other parts give the full variable domain: KAGVTQTPRYLIKTRGQQVTLSCSPISGHRSVSWYQQTPGQGLQFLFEYFSETQRNKGNFPGRFSGRQFSNSRSEMNVSTLELGDSALYLCASSLFIASGVSDTQYFGPGTRLTVL.